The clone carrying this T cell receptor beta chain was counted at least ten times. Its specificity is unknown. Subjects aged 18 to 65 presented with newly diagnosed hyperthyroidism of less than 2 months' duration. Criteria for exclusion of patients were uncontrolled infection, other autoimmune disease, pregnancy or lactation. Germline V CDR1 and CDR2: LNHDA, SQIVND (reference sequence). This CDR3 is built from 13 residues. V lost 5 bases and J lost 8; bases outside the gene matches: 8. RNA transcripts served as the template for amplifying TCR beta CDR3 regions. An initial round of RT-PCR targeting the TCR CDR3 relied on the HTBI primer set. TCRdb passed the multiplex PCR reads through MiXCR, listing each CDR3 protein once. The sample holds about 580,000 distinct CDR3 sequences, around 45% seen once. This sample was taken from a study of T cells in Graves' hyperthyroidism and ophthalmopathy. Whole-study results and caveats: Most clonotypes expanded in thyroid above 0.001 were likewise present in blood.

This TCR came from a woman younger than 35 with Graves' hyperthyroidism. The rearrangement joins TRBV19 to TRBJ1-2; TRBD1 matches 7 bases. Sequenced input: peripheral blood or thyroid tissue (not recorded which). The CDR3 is CASSPPTGKGYTF. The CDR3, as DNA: TGTGCCAGTAGTCCTCCGACAGGGAAAGGCTACACCTTC.